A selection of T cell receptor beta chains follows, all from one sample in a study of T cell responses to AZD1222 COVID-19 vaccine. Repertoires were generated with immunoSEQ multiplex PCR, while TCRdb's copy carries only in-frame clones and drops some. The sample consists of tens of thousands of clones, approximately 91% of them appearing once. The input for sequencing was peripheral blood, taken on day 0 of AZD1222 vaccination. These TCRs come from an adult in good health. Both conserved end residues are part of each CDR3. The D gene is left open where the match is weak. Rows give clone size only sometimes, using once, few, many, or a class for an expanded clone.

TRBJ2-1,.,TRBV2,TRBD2,TGTGCCAGCAGTGCCCCCGGGGGAGCGGGAGTTAAAGAGCAGTTCTTC,CASSAPGGAGVKEQFF
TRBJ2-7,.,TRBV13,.,TGTGCCAGCAGCTTTTGGGGCGGCGGCGACCCCTACGAGCAGTACTTC,CASSFWGGGDPYEQYF
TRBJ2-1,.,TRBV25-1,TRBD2,TGTGCCAGCAGTGATCGTCTAGCGGGAGGATCCGGGAGGGAGCAGTTCTTC,CASSDRLAGGSGREQFF
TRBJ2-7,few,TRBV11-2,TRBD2,TGTGCCAGCAGCAAGGGAGACGGACTAGCCCACGAGCAGTACTTC,CASSKGDGLAHEQYF
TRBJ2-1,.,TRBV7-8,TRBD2,TGTGCCAGCAGCTTGATAGCGGGAGAATACAATGAGCAGTTCTTC,CASSLIAGEYNEQFF
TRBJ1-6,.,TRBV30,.,TGTGCCTGGAGTGTATCAGGGGACAATTCACCCCTCCACTTT,CAWSVSGDNSPLHF
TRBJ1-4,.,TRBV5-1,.,TGCGCCAGCAGCGAGGGATTTGCTAATGAAAAACTGTTTTTT,CASSEGFANEKLFF
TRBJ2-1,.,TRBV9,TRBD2,TGTGCCAGCAGCGTAGCAAGCGGGGTTTACAATGAGCAGTTCTTC,CASSVASGVYNEQFF
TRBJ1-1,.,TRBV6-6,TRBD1,TGTGCCAGCAGTTACGGACAGGGGGCTTCTGAAGCTTTCTTT,CASSYGQGASEAFF
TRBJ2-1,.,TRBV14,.,TGTGCCAGCAGCCCCCGGGACTTTTGGGGGCAGTTCTTC,CASSPRDFWGQFF
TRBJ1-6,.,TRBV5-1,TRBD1,TGCGCCAGCAGGGAGACAGGGAATTCACCCCTCCACTTT,CASRETGNSPLHF
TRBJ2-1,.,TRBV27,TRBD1,TGTGCCAGCAGTTTAACAGGGGACTCCTACAATGAGCAGTTCTTC,CASSLTGDSYNEQFF
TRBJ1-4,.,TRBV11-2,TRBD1,TGTGCCAGCAGCTTAAGGAGGGACAGGGGGTTTGAAAAACTGTTTTTT,CASSLRRDRGFEKLFF
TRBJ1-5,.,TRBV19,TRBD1,TGTGCCAGTAGGGTCCCCGGGACAGTTAGCAATCAGCCCCAGCATTTT,CASRVPGTVSNQPQHF